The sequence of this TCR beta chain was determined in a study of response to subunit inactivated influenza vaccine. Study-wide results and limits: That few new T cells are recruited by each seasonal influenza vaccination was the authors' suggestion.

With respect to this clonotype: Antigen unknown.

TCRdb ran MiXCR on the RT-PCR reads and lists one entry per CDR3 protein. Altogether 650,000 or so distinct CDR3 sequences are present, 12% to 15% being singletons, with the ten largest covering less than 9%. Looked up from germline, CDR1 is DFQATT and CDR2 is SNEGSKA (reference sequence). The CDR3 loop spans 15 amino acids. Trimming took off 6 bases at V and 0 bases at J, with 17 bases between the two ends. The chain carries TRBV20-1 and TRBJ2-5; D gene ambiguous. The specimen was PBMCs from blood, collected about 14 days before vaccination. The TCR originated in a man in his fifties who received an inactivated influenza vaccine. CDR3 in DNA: TGCAGTGCCCCCCGTGTAGCCATAGACCAAGAGACCCAGTACTTC. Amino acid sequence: CSAPRVAIDQETQYF.